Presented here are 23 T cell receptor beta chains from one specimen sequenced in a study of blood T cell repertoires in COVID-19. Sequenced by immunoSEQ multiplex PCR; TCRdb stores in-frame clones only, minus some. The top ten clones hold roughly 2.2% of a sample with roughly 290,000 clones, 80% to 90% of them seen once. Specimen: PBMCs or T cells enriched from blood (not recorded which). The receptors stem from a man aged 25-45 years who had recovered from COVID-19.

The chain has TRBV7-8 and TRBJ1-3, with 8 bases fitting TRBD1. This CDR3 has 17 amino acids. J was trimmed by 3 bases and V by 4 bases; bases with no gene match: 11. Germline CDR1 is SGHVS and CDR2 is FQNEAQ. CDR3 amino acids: CASSSTKDRGFGNTIYF. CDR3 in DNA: TGTGCCAGCAGCTCGACTAAAGACAGGGGCTTTGGAAACACCATATATTTT.

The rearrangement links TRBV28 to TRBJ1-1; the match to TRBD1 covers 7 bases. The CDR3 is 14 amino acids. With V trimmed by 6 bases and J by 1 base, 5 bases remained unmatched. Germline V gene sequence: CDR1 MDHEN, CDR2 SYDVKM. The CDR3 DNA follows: TGTGCCAGCAGGGAGACAGGGACGAACACTGAAGCTTTCTTT. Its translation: CASRETGTNTEAFF.

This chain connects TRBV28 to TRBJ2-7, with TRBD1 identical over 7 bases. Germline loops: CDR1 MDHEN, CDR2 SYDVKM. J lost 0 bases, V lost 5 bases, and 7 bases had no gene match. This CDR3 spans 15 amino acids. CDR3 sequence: CASSRDRTGSYEQYF. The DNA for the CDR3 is TGTGCCAGCAGTCGAGACCGGACAGGCTCCTACGAGCAGTACTTC.

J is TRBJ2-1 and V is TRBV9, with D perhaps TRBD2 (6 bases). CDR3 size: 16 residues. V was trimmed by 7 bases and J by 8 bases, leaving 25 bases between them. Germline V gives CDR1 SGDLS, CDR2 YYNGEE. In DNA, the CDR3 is TGTGCCAGCGGAGGGCAGGGAGACATGGATGGTTATGAGCAGTTCTTC. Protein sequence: CASGGQGDMDGYEQFF.

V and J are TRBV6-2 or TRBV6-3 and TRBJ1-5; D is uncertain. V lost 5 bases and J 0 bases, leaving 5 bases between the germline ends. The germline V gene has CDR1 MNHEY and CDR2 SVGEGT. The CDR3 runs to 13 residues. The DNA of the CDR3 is TGTGCCAGCAGTCGGTATAGCAATCAGCCCCAGCATTTT. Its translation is CASSRYSNQPQHF.

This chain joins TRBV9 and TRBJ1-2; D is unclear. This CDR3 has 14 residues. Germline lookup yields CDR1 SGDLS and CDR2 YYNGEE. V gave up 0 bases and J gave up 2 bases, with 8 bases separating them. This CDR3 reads CASSVGSRNYGYTF. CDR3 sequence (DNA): TGTGCCAGCAGCGTAGGTTCCAGGAACTATGGCTACACCTTC.

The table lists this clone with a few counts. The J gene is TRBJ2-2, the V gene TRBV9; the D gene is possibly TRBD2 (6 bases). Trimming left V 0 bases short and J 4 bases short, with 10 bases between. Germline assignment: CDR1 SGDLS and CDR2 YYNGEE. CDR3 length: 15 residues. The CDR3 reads CASSVVGGGTGELFF. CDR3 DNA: TGTGCCAGCAGCGTAGTGGGAGGTGGCACCGGGGAGCTGTTTTTT.

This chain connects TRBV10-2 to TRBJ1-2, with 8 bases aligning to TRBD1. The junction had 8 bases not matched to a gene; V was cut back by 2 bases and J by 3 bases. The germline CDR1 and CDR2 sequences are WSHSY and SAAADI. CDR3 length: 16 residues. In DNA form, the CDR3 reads TGCGCCAGCAGTGAGCCGGACAGGGCGTTGTACTATGGCTACACCTTC. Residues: CASSEPDRALYYGYTF.

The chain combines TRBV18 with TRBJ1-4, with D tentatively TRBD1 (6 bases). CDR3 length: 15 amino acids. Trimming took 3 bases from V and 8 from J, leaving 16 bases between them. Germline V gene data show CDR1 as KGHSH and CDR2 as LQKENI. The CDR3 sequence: CASSPRLDSSEKLFF. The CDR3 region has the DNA TGTGCCAGCTCACCCAGACTGGACAGTTCGGAAAAACTGTTTTTT.

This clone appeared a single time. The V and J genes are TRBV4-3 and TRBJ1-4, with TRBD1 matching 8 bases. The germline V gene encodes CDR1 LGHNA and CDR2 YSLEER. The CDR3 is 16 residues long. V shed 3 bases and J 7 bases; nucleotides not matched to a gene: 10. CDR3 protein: CASSQMGTGGGEKLFF. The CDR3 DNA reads TGCGCCAGCAGCCAGATGGGGACAGGAGGGGGTGAAAAACTGTTTTTT.

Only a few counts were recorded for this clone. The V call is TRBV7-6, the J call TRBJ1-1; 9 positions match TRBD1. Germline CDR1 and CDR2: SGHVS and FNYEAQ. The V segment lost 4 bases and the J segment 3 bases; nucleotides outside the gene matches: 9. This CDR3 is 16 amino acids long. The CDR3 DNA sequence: TGTGCCAGCAGCTCCCTACAGGGGGCGCCCGACACTGAAGCTTTCTTT. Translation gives CASSSLQGAPDTEAFF.

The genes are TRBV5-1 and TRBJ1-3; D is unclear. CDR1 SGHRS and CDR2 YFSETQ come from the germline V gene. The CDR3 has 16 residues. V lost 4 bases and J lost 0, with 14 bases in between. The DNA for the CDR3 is TGCGCCAGCAGCCCGGGAGCCTTCACCTCTGGAAACACCATATATTTT. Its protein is CASSPGAFTSGNTIYF.

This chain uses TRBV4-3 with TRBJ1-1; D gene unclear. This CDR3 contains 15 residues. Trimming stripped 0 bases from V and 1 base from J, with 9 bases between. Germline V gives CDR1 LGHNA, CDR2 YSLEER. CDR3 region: CASSQDTAGNTEAFF. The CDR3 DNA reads TGCGCCAGCAGCCAAGACACAGCAGGGAACACTGAAGCTTTCTTT.

The CDR3 sequence: CASSQDSWRGGPNEQFF. Here the CDR3 DNA reads TGCGCCAGCAGCCAAGATTCTTGGCGGGGGGGACCCAATGAGCAGTTCTTC. The chain joins TRBV4-3 to TRBJ2-1, with TRBD2 matching over 9 bases. The V and J ends lost 0 bases and 6 bases, in that order; junction bases with no gene match: 9. Germline V gene sequence: CDR1 LGHNA, CDR2 YSLEER. There are 17 residues in the CDR3.

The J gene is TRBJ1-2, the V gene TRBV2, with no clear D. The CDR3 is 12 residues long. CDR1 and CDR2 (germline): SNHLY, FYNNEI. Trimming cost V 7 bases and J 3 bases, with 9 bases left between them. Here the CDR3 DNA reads TGTGCCAGCAACTCATACCACTATGGCTACACCTTC. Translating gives CASNSYHYGYTF. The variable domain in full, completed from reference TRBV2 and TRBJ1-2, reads EPEVTQTPSHQVTQMGQEVILRCVPISNHLYFYWYRQILGQKVEFLVSFYNNEISEKSEIFDDQFSVERPDGSNFTLKIRSTKLEDSAMYFCASNSYHYGYTFGSGTRLTVV.

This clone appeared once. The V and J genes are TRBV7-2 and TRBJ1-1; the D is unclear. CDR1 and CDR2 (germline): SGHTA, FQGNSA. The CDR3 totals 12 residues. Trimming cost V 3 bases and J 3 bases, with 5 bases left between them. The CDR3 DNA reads TGTGCCAGCAGCTTTACTGACACTGAAGCTTTCTTT. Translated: CASSFTDTEAFF.

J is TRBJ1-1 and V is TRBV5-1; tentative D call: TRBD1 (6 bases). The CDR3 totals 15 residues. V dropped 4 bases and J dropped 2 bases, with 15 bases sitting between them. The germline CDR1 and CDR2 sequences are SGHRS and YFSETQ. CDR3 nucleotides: TGCGCCAGCAGCCCGGGGGGGGGCTACAACACTGAAGCTTTCTTT. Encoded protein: CASSPGGGYNTEAFF.

CDR3: CASRRAGGQETQYF. The CDR3 DNA reads TGTGCCAGCAGGCGAGCGGGGGGGCAAGAGACCCAGTACTTC. The J gene is TRBJ2-5, the V gene TRBV11-2, with 10 nucleotides matching TRBD2. CDR1 SGHAT and CDR2 FQNNGV come from the germline V gene. Trimming removed 6 bases from V and 2 bases from J; junction bases left unmatched: 3. CDR3 length: 14 residues. The complete variable domain, with remaining parts taken from reference TRBV11-2 and TRBJ2-5, reads EAGVAQSPRYKIIEKRQSVAFWCNPISGHATLYWYQQILGQGPKLLIQFQNNGVVDDSQLPKDRFSAERLKGVDSTLKIQPAKLEDSAVYLCASRRAGGQETQYFGPGTRLLVL.

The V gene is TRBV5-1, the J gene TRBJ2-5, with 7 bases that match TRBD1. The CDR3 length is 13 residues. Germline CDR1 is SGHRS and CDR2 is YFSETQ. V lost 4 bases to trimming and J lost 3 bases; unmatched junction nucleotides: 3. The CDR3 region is CASSPGTEETQYF. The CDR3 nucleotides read TGCGCCAGCAGCCCGGGGACAGAAGAGACCCAGTACTTC.

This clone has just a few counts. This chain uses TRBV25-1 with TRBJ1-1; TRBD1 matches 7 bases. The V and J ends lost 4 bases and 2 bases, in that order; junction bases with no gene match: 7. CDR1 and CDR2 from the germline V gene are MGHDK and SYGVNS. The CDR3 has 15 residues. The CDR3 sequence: CASSAQTGLNTEAFF. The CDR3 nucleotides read TGTGCCAGCAGTGCCCAGACAGGGCTTAACACTGAAGCTTTCTTT.

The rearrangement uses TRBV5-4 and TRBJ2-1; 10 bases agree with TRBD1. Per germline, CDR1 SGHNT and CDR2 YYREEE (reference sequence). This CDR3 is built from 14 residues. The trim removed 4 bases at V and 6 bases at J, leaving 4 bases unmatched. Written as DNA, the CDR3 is TGTGCCAGCAGCCAACGACAGGGGGCCAATGAGCAGTTCTTC. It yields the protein CASSQRQGANEQFF. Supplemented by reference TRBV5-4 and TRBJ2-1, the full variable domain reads ETGVTQSPTHLIKTRGQQVTLRCSSQSGHNTVSWYQQALGQGPQFIFQYYREEENGRGNFPPRFSGLQFPNYSSELNVNALELDDSALYLCASSQRQGANEQFFGPGTRLTVL.

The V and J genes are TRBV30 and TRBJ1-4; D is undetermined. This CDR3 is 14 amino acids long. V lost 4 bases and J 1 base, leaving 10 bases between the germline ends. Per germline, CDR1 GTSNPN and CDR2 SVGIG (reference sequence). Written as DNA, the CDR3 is TGTGCCTGGATGCTGGAGGGAACTAATGAAAAACTGTTTTTT. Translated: CAWMLEGTNEKLFF.

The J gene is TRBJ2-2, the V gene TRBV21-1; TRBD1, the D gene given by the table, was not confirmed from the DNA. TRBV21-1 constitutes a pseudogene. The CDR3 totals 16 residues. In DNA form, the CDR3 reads TGTGCCAGCAGCAGTTGGGGCAGGGGGCTTACCGGGGAGCTGTTTTTT. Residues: CASSSWGRGLTGELFF.